Below are 5 T cell receptor beta chains sequenced from a single sample in a study of cytomegalovirus exposure and HLA in healthy donors. 60 Vbeta and 13 Jbeta primers were used in PCR. Method: immunoSEQ multiplex PCR; TCRdb's copy keeps in-frame clones and lacks some. Here the sample spans approximately 110,000 clones, approximately 80% being singletons. Sequenced: PBMCs. The receptor source for this set is a human donor in good health.

The genes are TRBV10-3 and TRBJ1-1; 7 bases are shared with TRBD1. CDR3 size: 15 residues. The germline V gene has CDR1 ENHRY and CDR2 SYGVKD. The J segment lost 0 bases and the V segment lost 2 bases, leaving 3 bases of the junction unmatched. The CDR3 DNA reads TGTGCCATCAGTGAGAATGACAGGGTGAACACTGAAGCTTTCTTT. Residues: CAISENDRVNTEAFF.

The chain joins TRBV6-5 to TRBJ1-5; D possibly corresponds to TRBD1 (5 bases). This CDR3 has 14 amino acids. V shed 5 bases and J shed 3 bases, with 11 bases lying between them. The germline CDR1 and CDR2 sequences are MNHEY and SVGAGI. CDR3 sequence (DNA): TGTGCCAGCAGTAACCAGGGTTCCAATCAGCCCCAGCATTTT. This translates into CASSNQGSNQPQHF.

The chain is built from TRBV6-6 and TRBJ2-3; no definite D call. V lost 4 bases and J lost 3, with 5 bases in between. Germline CDR1 MNHNY, CDR2 SVGAGI (reference sequence). This CDR3 region has 12 residues. The CDR3 DNA reads as TGTGCCAGCAGTTCCGGGACAGATACGCAGTATTTT. Translating gives CASSSGTDTQYF.

CDR3 sequence: CASSAFHRDGYTF. Written as DNA, the CDR3 is TGCGCCAGCAGCGCCTTCCACAGGGATGGCTACACCTTC. The V call is TRBV10-1, the J call TRBJ1-2; a weak D match, TRBD1 (6 bases). The CDR3 contains 13 residues. Trimming pared 6 bases from V and 6 bases from J, leaving 14 bases between. Germline-derived CDR1 and CDR2 are WNHNN and SYGVQD (reference sequence).

This clone showed up just a few times. This chain links TRBV14 with TRBJ1-5; a possible D gene is TRBD1 (5 bases). The germline gives CDR1 SGHDN, CDR2 FVKESK. V shed 0 bases and J shed 9 bases, with 9 bases lying between them. The CDR3 covers 13 residues. The chain's CDR3 is CASSQERGGPQHF. The CDR3 nucleotides read TGTGCCAGCAGCCAAGAACGGGGGGGGCCCCAGCATTTT. The whole variable domain, filled in from reference TRBV14 and TRBJ1-5, reads EAGVTQFPSHSVIEKGQTVTLRCDPISGHDNLYWYRRVMGKEIKFLLHFVKESKQDESGMPNNRFLAERTGGTYSTLKVQPAELEDSGVYFCASSQERGGPQHFGDGTRLSIL.